The T cell receptor beta chain under discussion was sequenced for a study of T cells in Graves' hyperthyroidism and ophthalmopathy. The table lists this clonotype with many counts. RNA transcripts served as the template for amplifying TCR beta CDR3 regions. HTBI primers were used for first-round RT-PCR of the TCR CDR3. MiXCR was run by TCRdb on the multiplex PCR reads, yielding one entry per CDR3 protein. The data show about 300,000 distinct CDR3 sequences, around 20% seen once. At least 3 on the Clinical Activity Score was recorded for ophthalmopathy patients, who also had NOSPECS grade at least 4 and duration under 3 months. Material for sequencing was blood. This clonotype was obtained from a man aged 50-59 years with Graves' ophthalmopathy.

The CDR3 DNA reads as TGCAGTGCTATCAGGGATTATGGCTACACCTTC. This encodes CSAIRDYGYTF. V and J are TRBV20-1 and TRBJ1-2; weak D call: TRBD1 (5 bases). The CDR3 is made up of 11 amino acids. The V end lost 4 bases, the J end lost 5 bases, and 8 bases lay between the germline ends. Germline V gene sequence: CDR1 DFQATT, CDR2 SNEGSKA (reference sequence).